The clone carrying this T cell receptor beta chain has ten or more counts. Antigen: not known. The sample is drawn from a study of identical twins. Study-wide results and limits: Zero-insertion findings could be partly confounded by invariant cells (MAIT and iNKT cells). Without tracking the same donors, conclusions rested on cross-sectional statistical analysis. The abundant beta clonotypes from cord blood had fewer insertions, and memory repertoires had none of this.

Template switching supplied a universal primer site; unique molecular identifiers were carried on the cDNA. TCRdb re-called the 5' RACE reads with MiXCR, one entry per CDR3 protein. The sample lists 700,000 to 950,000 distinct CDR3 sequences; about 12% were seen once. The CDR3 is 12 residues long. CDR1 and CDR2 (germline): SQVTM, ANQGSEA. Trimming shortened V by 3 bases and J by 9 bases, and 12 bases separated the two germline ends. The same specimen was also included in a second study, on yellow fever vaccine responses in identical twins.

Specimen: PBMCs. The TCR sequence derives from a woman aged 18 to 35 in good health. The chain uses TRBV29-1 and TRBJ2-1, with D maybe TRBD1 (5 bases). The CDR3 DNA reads TGCAGCGTTGATGAGGACATCGCTGAGCAGTTCTTC. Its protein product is CSVDEDIAEQFF.